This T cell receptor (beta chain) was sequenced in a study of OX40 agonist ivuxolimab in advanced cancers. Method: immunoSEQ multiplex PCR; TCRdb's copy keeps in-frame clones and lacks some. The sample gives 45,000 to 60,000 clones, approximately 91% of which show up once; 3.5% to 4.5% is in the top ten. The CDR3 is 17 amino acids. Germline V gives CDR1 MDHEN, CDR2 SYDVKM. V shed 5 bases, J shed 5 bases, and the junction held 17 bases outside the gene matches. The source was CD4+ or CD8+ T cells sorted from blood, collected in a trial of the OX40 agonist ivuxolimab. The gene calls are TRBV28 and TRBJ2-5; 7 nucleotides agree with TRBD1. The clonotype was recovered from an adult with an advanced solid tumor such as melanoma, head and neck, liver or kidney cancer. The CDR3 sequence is CASSPDTSEGARETQYF. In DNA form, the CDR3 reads TGTGCCAGCAGTCCAGACACCAGTGAGGGGGCGCGGGAGACCCAGTACTTC.